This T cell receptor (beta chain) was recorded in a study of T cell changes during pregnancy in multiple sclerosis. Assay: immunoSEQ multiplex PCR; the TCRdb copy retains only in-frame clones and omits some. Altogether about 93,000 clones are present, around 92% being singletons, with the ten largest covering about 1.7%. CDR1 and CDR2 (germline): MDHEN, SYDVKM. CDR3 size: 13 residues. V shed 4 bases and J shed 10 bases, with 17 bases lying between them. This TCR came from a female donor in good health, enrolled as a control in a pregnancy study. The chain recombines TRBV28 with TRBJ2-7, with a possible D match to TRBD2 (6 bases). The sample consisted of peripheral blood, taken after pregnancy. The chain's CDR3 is CASSSTPAGGQYF. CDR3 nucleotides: TGTGCCAGCAGTTCTACCCCCGCCGGGGGACAGTACTTC. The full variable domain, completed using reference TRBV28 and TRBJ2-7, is DVKVTQSSRYLVKRTGEKVFLECVQDMDHENMFWYRQDPGLGLRLIYFSYDVKMKEKGDIPEGYSVSREKKERFSLILESASTNQTSMYLCASSSTPAGGQYFGPGTRLTVT.